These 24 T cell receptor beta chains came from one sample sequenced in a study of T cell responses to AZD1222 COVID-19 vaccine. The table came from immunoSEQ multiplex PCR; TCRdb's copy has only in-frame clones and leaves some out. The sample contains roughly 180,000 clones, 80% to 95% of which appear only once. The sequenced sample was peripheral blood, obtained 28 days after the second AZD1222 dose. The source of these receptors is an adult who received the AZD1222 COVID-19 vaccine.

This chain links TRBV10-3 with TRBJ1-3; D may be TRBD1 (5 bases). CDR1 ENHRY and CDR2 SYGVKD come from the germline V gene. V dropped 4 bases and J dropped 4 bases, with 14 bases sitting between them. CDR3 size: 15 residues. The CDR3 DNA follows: TGTGCCATCAGTGGACCGCTGGGGGAAGGAAACACCATATATTTT. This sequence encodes CAISGPLGEGNTIYF.

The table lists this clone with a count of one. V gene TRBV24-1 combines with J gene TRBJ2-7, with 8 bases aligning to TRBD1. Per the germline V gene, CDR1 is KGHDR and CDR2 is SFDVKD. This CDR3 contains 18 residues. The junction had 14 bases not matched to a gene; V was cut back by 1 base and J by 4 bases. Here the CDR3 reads CATSDLRATGELWYEQYF. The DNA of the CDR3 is TGTGCCACCAGTGATTTACGGGCGACAGGGGAGCTCTGGTACGAGCAGTACTTC.

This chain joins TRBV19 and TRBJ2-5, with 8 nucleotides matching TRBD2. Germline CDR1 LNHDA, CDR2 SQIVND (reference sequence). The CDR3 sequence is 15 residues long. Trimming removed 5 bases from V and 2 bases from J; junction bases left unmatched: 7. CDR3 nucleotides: TGTGCCAGTAGTCCGACTAGCGCAGGGCAAGAGACCCAGTACTTC. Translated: CASSPTSAGQETQYF.

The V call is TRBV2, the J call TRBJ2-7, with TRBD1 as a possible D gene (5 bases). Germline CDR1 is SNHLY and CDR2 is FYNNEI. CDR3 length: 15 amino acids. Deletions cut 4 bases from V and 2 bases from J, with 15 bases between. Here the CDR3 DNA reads TGTGCCAGCAGTGGACCAGGGATGCTGACCTACGAGCAGTACTTC. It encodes CASSGPGMLTYEQYF.

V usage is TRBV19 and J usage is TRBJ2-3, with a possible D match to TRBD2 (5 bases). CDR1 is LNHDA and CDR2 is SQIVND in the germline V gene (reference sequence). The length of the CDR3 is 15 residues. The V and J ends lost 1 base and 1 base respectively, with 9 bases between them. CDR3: CASSIGVGGTDTQYF. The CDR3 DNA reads TGTGCCAGTAGTATAGGCGTCGGGGGCACAGATACGCAGTATTTT.

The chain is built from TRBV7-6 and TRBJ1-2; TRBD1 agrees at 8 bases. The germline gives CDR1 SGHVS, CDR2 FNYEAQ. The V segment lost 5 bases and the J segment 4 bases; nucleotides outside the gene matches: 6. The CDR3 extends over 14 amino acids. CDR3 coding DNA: TGTGCCAGCAGCAACCTGACAGGGGCCTATGGCTACACCTTC. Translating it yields CASSNLTGAYGYTF.

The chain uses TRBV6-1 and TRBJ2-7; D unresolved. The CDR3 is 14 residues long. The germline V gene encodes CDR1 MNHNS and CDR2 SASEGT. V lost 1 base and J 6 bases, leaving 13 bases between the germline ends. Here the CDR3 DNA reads TGTGCCAGCAGTGAAGTGGGCCCGCGCGGCGAGCAGTACTTC. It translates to CASSEVGPRGEQYF.

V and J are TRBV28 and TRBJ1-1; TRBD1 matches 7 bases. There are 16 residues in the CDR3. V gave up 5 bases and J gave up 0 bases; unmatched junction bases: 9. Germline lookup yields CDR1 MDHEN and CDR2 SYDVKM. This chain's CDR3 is CASSPGTVTLNTEAFF. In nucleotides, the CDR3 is TGTGCCAGCAGTCCGGGGACAGTTACTCTGAACACTGAAGCTTTCTTT.

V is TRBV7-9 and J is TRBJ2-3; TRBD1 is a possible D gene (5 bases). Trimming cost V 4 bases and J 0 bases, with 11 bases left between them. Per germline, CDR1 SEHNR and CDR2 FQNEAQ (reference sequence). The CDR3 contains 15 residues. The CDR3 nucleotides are TGTGCCAGCAGCTCAAGGGGCGGTAGCACAGATACGCAGTATTTT. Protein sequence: CASSSRGGSTDTQYF.

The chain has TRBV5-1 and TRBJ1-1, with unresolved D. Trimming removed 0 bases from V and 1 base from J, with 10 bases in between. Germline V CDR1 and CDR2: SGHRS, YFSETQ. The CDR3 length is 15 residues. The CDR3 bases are TGCGCCAGCAGCTTGGCCGTCGGTAGGAACACTGAAGCTTTCTTT. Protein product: CASSLAVGRNTEAFF.

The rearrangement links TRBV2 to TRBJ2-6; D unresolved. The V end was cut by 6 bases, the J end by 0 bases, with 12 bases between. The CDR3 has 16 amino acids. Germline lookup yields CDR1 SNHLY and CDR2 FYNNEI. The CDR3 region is CASRRQLTSGANVLTF. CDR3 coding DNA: TGTGCCAGCAGACGACAACTGACCTCTGGGGCCAACGTCCTGACTTTC.

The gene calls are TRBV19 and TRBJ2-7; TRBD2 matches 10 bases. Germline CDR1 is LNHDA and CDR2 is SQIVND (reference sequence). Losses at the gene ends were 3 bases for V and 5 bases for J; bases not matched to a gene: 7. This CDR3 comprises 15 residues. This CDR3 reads CASSMALAGVHEQYF. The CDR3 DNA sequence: TGTGCCAGTAGTATGGCTCTAGCGGGAGTCCACGAGCAGTACTTC.

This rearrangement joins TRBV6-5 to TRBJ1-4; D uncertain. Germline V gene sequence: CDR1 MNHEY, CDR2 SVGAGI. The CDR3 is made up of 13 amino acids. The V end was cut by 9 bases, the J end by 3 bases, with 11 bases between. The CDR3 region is CASIQSSNEKLFF. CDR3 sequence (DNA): TGTGCCAGTATACAGAGCTCTAATGAAAAACTGTTTTTT.

CDR3 DNA: TGTGCCAGCAGCACTAGCGGGAGCTCCTACGAGCAGTACTTC. Protein sequence: CASSTSGSSYEQYF. The gene calls are TRBV9 and TRBJ2-7; 11 bases map to TRBD2. Losses at the gene ends were 4 bases for V and 0 bases for J; bases not matched to a gene: 0. From germline, CDR1 is SGDLS and CDR2 YYNGEE. The CDR3 has 14 amino acids.

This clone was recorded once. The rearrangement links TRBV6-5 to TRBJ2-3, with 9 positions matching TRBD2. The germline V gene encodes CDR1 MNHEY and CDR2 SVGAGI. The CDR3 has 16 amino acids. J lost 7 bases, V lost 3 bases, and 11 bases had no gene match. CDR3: CASSYRGGVGDYTQYF. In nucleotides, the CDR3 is TGTGCCAGCAGTTATCGCGGGGGGGTCGGGGATTATACGCAGTATTTT.

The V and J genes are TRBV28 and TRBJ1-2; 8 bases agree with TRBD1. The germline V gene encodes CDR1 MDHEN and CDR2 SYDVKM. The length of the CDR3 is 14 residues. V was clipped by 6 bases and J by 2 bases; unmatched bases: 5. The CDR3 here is CASRPGGLNYGYTF. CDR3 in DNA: TGTGCCAGCAGACCAGGGGGCCTAAACTATGGCTACACCTTC.

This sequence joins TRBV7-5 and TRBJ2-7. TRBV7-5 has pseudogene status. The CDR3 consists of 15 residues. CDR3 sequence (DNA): TGTGCCAGAAGCCTGGGCCAGATGGGGTCCTACGAGCAGTACTTC. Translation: CARSLGQMGSYEQYF.

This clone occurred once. The CDR3 here is CASSRTGYSNQPQHF. The CDR3 DNA is TGTGCCAGTAGTCGTACGGGTTATAGCAATCAGCCCCAGCATTTT. V usage is TRBV19 and J usage is TRBJ1-5; D not resolved. Trimming took off 5 bases at V and 0 bases at J, with 11 bases between the two ends. Germline V gives CDR1 LNHDA, CDR2 SQIVND (reference sequence). This CDR3 contains 15 residues.

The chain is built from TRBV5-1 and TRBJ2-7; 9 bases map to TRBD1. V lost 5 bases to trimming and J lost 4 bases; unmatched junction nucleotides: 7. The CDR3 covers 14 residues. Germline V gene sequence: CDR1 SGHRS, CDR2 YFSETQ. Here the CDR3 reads CASSWDRDLYEQYF. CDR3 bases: TGCGCCAGCAGTTGGGACAGGGACCTTTACGAGCAGTACTTC.

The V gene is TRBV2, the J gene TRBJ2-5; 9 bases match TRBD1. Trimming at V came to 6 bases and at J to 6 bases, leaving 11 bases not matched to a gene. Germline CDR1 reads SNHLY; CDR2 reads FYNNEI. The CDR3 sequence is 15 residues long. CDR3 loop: CASSRGTGSSQTQYF. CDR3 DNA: TGTGCCAGCAGCCGTGGGACAGGGTCTTCCCAGACCCAGTACTTC.

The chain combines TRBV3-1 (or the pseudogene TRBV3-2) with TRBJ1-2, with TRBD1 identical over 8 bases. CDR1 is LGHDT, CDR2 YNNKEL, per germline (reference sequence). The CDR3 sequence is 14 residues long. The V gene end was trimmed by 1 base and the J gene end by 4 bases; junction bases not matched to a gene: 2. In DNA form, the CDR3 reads TGTGCCAGCAGCCAAGGGGGACAGGTCTATGGCTACACCTTC. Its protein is CASSQGGQVYGYTF.

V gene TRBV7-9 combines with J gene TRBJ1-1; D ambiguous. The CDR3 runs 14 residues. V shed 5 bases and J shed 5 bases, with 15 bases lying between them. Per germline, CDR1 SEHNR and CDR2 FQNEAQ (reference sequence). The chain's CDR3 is CASSPKGPETEAFF. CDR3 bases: TGTGCCAGCAGCCCGAAAGGACCTGAGACTGAAGCTTTCTTT. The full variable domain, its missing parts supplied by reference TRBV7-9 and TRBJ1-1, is DTGVSQNPRHKITKRGQNVTFRCDPISEHNRLYWYRQTLGQGPEFLTYFQNEAQLEKSRLLSDRFSAERPKGSFSTLEIQRTEQGDSAMYLCASSPKGPETEAFFGQGTRLTVV.

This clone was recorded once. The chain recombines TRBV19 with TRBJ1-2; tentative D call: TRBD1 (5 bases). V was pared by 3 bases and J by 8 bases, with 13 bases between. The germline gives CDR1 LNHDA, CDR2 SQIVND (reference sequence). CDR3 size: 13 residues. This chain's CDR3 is CASSITGPGGYTF. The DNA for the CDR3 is TGTGCCAGTAGTATCACAGGCCCCGGGGGCTACACCTTC.

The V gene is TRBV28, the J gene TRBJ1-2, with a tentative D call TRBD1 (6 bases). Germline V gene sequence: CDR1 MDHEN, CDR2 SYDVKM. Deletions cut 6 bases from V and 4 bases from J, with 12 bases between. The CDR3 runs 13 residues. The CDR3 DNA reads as TGTGCCAGCAGCAAAGGGGACACCTATGGCTACACCTTC. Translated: CASSKGDTYGYTF.